This TCR beta chain originates from a study of Graves' ophthalmopathy and Graves' hyperthyroidism. General study points: With a specificity of roughly 72% and a sensitivity of over 65%, the model predicted ophthalmopathy progression.

For this clonotype: The antigen remains unidentified.

CDR3 regions of TCR beta were amplified from RNA transcripts. First-round RT-PCR used HTBI primers; second-round multiplex PCR followed. TCRdb called the multiplex PCR reads again in MiXCR, with one record for every CDR3 protein. The data hold over a million distinct CDR3 sequences, with about 38% observed a single time. Sequencing was carried out using peripheral blood or thyroid tissue (not recorded which). The TCR sequence derives from an adult man with Graves' hyperthyroidism.

The CDR3 reads CASYGISEVPLHF. The CDR3 DNA follows: TGTGCCAGCTACGGGATAAGTGAGGTCCCCCTCCACTTT. The chain is built from TRBV25-1 and TRBJ1-6; D not certain. CDR3 length: 13 residues. Germline CDR1 MGHDK, CDR2 SYGVNS. V was trimmed by 8 bases and J by 13 bases, leaving 18 bases between them.